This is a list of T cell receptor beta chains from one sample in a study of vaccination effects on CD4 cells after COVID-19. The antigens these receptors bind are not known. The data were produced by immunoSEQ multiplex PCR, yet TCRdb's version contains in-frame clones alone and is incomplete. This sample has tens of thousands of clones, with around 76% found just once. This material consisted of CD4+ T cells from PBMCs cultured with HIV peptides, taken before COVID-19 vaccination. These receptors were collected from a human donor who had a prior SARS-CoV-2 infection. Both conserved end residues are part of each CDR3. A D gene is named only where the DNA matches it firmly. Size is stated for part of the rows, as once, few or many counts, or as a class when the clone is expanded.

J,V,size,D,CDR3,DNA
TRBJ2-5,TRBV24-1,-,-,CATSRGTRETQYF,TGTGCCACCAGTCGCGGAACACGAGAGACCCAGTACTTC
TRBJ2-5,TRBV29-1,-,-,CSVDGGTRQETQYF,TGCAGCGTTGATGGGGGGACCAGACAGGAGACCCAGTACTTC
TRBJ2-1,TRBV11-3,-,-,CASSLAGAEQFF,TGTGCCAGCAGCTTAGCGGGAGCTGAGCAGTTCTTC
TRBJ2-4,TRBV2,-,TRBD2,CASSGLAGTNIQYF,TGTGCCAGCAGTGGACTAGCGGGGACAAACATTCAGTACTTC
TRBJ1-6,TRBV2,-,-,CASSESQGRNSPLHF,TGTGCCAGCAGTGAATCGCAGGGGAGAAATTCACCCCTCCACTTT
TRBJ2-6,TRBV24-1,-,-,CATSGSWPQANVLTF,TGTGCCACCAGTGGTTCGTGGCCTCAGGCCAACGTCCTGACTTTC
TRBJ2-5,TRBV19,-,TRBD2,CASRGGETQYF,TGTGCCAGTAGGGGGGGGGAGACCCAGTACTTC
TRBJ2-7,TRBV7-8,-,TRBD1,CASSLAGQGYEQYF,TGTGCCAGCAGCTTAGCGGGACAGGGTTACGAGCAGTACTTC
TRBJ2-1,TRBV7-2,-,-,CASSLAVSSYNEQFF,TGTGCCAGCAGCTTAGCGGTGAGCTCCTACAATGAGCAGTTCTTC
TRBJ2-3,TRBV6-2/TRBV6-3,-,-,CASSRTWVRDTQYF,TGTGCCAGCAGTCGCACTTGGGTACGCGATACGCAGTATTTT
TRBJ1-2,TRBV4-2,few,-,CASSQDYGTLSGYTF,TGTGCCAGCAGCCAAGATTACGGGACCCTAAGCGGCTACACCTTC
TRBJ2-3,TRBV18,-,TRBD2,CASSLMAGGQDTQYF,TGTGCCAGCTCACTTATGGCGGGGGGGCAAGATACGCAGTATTTT
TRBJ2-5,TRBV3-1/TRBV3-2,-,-,CASSPNEQETQYF,TGTGCCAGCAGCCCAAATGAGCAAGAGACCCAGTACTTC
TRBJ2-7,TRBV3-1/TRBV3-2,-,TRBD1,CASSQGTGWPAYEQYF,TGTGCCAGCAGCCAAGGGACAGGGTGGCCCGCCTACGAGCAGTACTTC
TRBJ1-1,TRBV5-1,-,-,CASSFFSGGNTEAFF,TGCGCCAGCAGCTTCTTTTCCGGGGGGAACACTGAAGCTTTCTTT
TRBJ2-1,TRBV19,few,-,CASSIGGGSYNEQFF,TGTGCCAGTAGTATAGGAGGGGGCTCCTACAATGAGCAGTTCTTC
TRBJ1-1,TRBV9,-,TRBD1,CASSVGRTGNGAFF,TGTGCCAGCAGCGTAGGCCGGACAGGGAACGGAGCTTTCTTT
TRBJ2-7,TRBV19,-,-,CASSISLVGYEQYF,TGTGCCAGTAGTATAAGTCTAGTCGGCTACGAGCAGTACTTC
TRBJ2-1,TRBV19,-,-,CASSVLPYNEQFF,TGTGCCAGTAGTGTCCTTCCCTACAATGAGCAGTTCTTC